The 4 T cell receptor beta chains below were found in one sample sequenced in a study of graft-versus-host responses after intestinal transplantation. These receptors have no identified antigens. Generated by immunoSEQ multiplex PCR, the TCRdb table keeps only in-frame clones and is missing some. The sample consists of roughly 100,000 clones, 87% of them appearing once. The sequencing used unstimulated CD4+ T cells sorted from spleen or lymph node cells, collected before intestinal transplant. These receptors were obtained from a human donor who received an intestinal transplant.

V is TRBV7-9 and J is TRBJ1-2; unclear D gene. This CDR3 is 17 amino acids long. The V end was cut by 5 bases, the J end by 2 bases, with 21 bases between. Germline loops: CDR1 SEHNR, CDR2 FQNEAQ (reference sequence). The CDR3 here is CASSPPGLTTTNYGYTF. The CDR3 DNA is TGTGCCAGCAGCCCTCCCGGCTTGACCACCACCAACTATGGCTACACCTTC.

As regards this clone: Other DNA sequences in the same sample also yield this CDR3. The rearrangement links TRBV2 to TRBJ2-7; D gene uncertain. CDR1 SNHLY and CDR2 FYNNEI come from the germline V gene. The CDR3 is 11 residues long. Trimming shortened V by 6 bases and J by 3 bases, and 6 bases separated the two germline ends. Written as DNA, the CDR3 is TGTGCCAGCAGCGAACTCTACGAGCAGTACTTC. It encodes CASSELYEQYF.

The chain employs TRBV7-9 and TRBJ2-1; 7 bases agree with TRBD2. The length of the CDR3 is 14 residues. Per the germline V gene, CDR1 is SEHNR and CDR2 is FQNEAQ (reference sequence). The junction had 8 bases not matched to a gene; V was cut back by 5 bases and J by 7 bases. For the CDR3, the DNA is TGTGCCAGCAGCAGGTGGGAGGGAAGAAATGAGCAGTTCTTC. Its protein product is CASSRWEGRNEQFF. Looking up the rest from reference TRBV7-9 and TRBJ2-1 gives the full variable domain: DTGVSQNPRHKITKRGQNVTFRCDPISEHNRLYWYRQTLGQGPEFLTYFQNEAQLEKSRLLSDRFSAERPKGSFSTLEIQRTEQGDSAMYLCASSRWEGRNEQFFGPGTRLTVL.

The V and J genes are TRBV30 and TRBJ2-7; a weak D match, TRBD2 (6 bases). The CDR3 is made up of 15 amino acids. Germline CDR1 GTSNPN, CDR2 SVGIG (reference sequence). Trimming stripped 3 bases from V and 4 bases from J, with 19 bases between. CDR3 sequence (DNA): TGTGCCTGGAGGGGTCTTGGGGCGGGAACGTACGAGCAGTACTTC. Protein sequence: CAWRGLGAGTYEQYF.